This is a list of T cell receptor beta chains from one sample in a study of blood T cell repertoires in COVID-19. Assay used: immunoSEQ multiplex PCR; TCRdb lists only in-frame clones, some missing. Of over 60,000 clones in the sample, 81% are singletons; the top ten hold around 9.2%. The specimen was peripheral blood. Source of these receptors: a human donor in a cohort sampled during active COVID-19. The CDR3 runs from the conserved cysteine through the conserved F or W. D genes are given only for firm matches. For some rows the clone size is stated as once, few or many, or as a class when expanded; others skip it.

NA | TRBJ2-2 | NA | TRBV5-5 | TGTGCCAGCAGCTTGGCCAGGCAGAACACCGGGGAGCTGTTTTTT | CASSLARQNTGELFF
NA | TRBJ2-6 | NA | TRBV5-6 | TGTGCCAGCAGCACGACAGGTAGTGGGGCCAACGTCCTGACTTTC | CASSTTGSGANVLTF
NA | TRBJ2-3 | NA | TRBV24-1 | TGTGCCACCAGTGATTTGGGGCAGGGCATTAGCACAGATACGCAGTATTTT | CATSDLGQGISTDTQYF
once | TRBJ2-5 | NA | TRBV18 | TGTGCCAGCTCACCTAATGGGCCGCGTATCCAAGAGACCCAGTACTTC | CASSPNGPRIQETQYF
NA | TRBJ2-5 | NA | TRBV24-1 | TGTGCCACCAGTGACGGGGGAGGAGAGACCCAGTACTTC | CATSDGGGETQYF
NA | TRBJ2-3 | TRBD2 | TRBV11-2 | TGTGCCAGCAGACCTACTAGCGGGAGTTGGAGAGATACGCAGTATTTT | CASRPTSGSWRDTQYF
NA | TRBJ1-5 | NA | TRBV28 | TGTGCCAGCTATAGCGGGACCTTGAGGGTGCAGCCCCAGCATTTT | CASYSGTLRVQPQHF
NA | TRBJ2-5 | NA | TRBV3-1/TRBV3-2 | TGTGCCAGCAGCCAAGCGGGGGTAGAAGAGACCCAGTACTTC | CASSQAGVEETQYF
NA | TRBJ1-2 | TRBD1 | TRBV6-5 | TGTGCCAGCAGATGGGACAGATTCAACTATGGCTACACCTTC | CASRWDRFNYGYTF
once | TRBJ2-1 | NA | TRBV3-1/TRBV3-2 | TGTGCCAGCAGCCAGGAGCAGGGAAGGTCCAGTGAGCAGTTCTTC | CASSQEQGRSSEQFF
NA | TRBJ1-5 | NA | TRBV7-9 | TGTGCCAGCAGCTCCGCCGTTGGGGGGGATCAGCCCCAGCATTTT | CASSSAVGGDQPQHF
few | TRBJ1-1 | NA | TRBV27 | TGTGCCAGCAGAAAGAGGGCAGACGGGGCTGAAGCTTTCTTT | CASRKRADGAEAFF
NA | TRBJ2-2 | TRBD1 | TRBV19 | TGTGCCAGTAGTATAGGACAGGGGGCGTTCGTTTACACCGGGGAGCTGTTTTTT | CASSIGQGAFVYTGELFF
few | TRBJ2-3 | TRBD2 | TRBV7-6 | TGTGCCAGCAGCTTAGATTCCGCGGGAGGGCCCAAAGATACGCAGTATTTT | CASSLDSAGGPKDTQYF
NA | TRBJ1-6 | NA | TRBV27 | TGTGCCAGCCGTTCGTACTCCTATAATTCACCCCTCCACTTT | CASRSYSYNSPLHF
NA | TRBJ2-7 | TRBD1 | TRBV6-1 | TGTGCCAGCAGTGACAGGGGGCTGGGCGAGCAGTACTTC | CASSDRGLGEQYF
NA | TRBJ2-1 | TRBD2 | TRBV30 | TGTGCCTGGAGTGGACTAGCGGGACCTCGATTCTTC | CAWSGLAGPRFF
NA | TRBJ2-3 | TRBD2 | TRBV24-1 | TGTGCCACCAGTGACCTCCTAGCGGGAGGAGCAGATACGCAGTATTTT | CATSDLLAGGADTQYF
NA | TRBJ2-1 | TRBD2 | TRBV24-1 | TGTGCCACCAGTGATCGCGGGAGAGGCTCCTACAATGAGCAGTTCTTC | CATSDRGRGSYNEQFF
NA | TRBJ2-7 | NA | TRBV4-1 | TGCGCCAGCAGCCAAGTCCCCAGGGACGAGCAGTACTTC | CASSQVPRDEQYF
NA | TRBJ2-7 | TRBD2 | TRBV6-1 | TGTGCCAGCAGTGATAGAAGCGGGAGAGTTTACGAGCAGTACTTC | CASSDRSGRVYEQYF
NA | TRBJ2-5 | NA | TRBV5-1 | TGCGCCGGGGCGTGGGCAGGGTCGTATTTTATGTTTCGAGAGACCCAGTACTTC | CAGAWAGSYFMFRETQYF
NA | TRBJ2-7 | NA | TRBV25-1 | TGTGCCAGCAGTGAAGGGCTGGCGTACGAGCAGTACTTC | CASSEGLAYEQYF
few | TRBJ1-5 | TRBD1 | TRBV19 | TGTGCCAGTACCTCCGGGACAGGGGTAAATCAGCCCCAGCATTTT | CASTSGTGVNQPQHF
medium-sized | TRBJ1-1 | NA | TRBV5-1 | TGCGCCAGCAGCTTGGGGGGGCAGAGTGATGAAGCTTTCTTT | CASSLGGQSDEAFF
NA | TRBJ2-7 | NA | TRBV28 | TGTGCCAGCAGTTCCTTCTACTCGGACAGCACGTCCTACGAGCAGTACTTC | CASSSFYSDSTSYEQYF
once | TRBJ2-7 | TRBD2 | TRBV18 | TGTGCCAGCTCACCCCCGACTAGCGGGATATACGAGCAGTACTTC | CASSPPTSGIYEQYF
once | TRBJ2-1 | TRBD2 | TRBV6-1 | TGTGCCAGCAGTGAAGGAGCAGCGGGGGGTCGGAATGAGCAGTTCTTC | CASSEGAAGGRNEQFF
NA | TRBJ2-1 | TRBD2 | TRBV3-1/TRBV3-2 | TGTGCCAGCAGCCAAGATGGTAAGCGGGAGGGCCTCGAGGAGCTGGGTGAGCAGTTCTTC | CASSQDGKREGLEELGEQFF
NA | TRBJ2-7 | TRBD2 | TRBV28 | TGTGCCAGCAGAGTGGGACTAGCGCCAACCTACGAGCAGTACTTC | CASRVGLAPTYEQYF
NA | TRBJ2-5 | NA | TRBV28 | TGTGCCAGCAGTCCCACCAGGGCTAGTAGTGGGACCCAGTACTTC | CASSPTRASSGTQYF
NA | TRBJ2-1 | NA | TRBV12-3/TRBV12-4 | TGTGCCAGCAGTTTTGCAGTTACCAGTGAGCAGTTCTTC | CASSFAVTSEQFF
NA | TRBJ2-7 | TRBD1 | TRBV2 | TGTGCCAGCAGTGATATGACAGGGTTCTACGAGCAGTACTTC | CASSDMTGFYEQYF
NA | TRBJ2-7 | NA | TRBV6-5 | TGTGCCAGCAGCAAAGAGGACACCACCTACGAGCAGTACTTC | CASSKEDTTYEQYF
NA | TRBJ2-2 | TRBD2 | TRBV5-1 | TGCGCCAGCAGCTGGTCACTAGCGATCCTCGGGGAGCTGTTTTTT | CASSWSLAILGELFF
NA | TRBJ2-7 | NA | TRBV15 | TGTGCCACCAGCAGAGAAGGGGCAACAGGAGCAGAGCAGTACTTC | CATSREGATGAEQYF
NA | TRBJ2-7 | TRBD2 | TRBV4-1 | TGCGCCAGCAGCCAAGAGGCACTAGCGGGAGGTGTTTCCTACGAGCAGTACTTC | CASSQEALAGGVSYEQYF
NA | TRBJ2-7 | NA | TRBV5-5 | TGTGCCAGCAGCTTGACAGAAACTCACTACGAGCAGTACTTC | CASSLTETHYEQYF
NA | TRBJ2-7 | NA | TRBV19 | TGTGCCAGTAGTCCTCAGGGCGATTTTTACGAGCAGTACTTC | CASSPQGDFYEQYF
NA | TRBJ2-3 | NA | TRBV4-1 | TGCGCCAGCAGCCAGGGGGCCAGCACAGATACGCAGTATTTT | CASSQGASTDTQYF
NA | TRBJ2-3 | NA | TRBV7-9 | TGTGCCAGCAGCTTGTCCCCCGCCGAGGTTACGCAGTATTTT | CASSLSPAEVTQYF
NA | TRBJ1-3 | NA | TRBV28 | TGTGCCAGCAGTTCGAATGAGGTAGCCAACACCATATATTTT | CASSSNEVANTIYF
NA | TRBJ2-3 | TRBD2 | TRBV30 | TGTGCCTGGAGTCGGCTCGGCGGGAGACTAGGAGATACGCAGTATTTT | CAWSRLGGRLGDTQYF
NA | TRBJ2-1 | TRBD2 | TRBV6-6 | TGTGCCAGCACCCAGCGGGAGGAGCAGTTCTTC | CASTQREEQFF
NA | TRBJ1-1 | TRBD1 | TRBV6-5 | TGTGCCAGCAGTCCGACAGGGGGCTCCTTTATTGAAGCTTTCTTT | CASSPTGGSFIEAFF
NA | TRBJ2-3 | TRBD1 | TRBV6-5 | TGTGCCAGCAGTTATGGTCTGACAGGGGGCACAGATACGCAGTATTTT | CASSYGLTGGTDTQYF
NA | TRBJ1-4 | NA | TRBV2 | TGTGCCAGCAAAGAAGACAGTCTGGAAGGGAAACTGTTTTTT | CASKEDSLEGKLFF
NA | TRBJ1-6 | TRBD1 | TRBV6-6 | TGTGCCACCAGCCAACTGGGACAGGGGTCTTCACCCCTCCACTTT | CATSQLGQGSSPLHF
NA | TRBJ2-2 | NA | TRBV7-2 | TGTGCCAGCAGCTCCCCAGGGGCGTTGGGGGAGCTGTTTTTT | CASSSPGALGELFF
NA | TRBJ2-7 | NA | TRBV27 | TGTGCCAGCAGTTTCGGGGGTCCCACCTACGAGCAGTACTTC | CASSFGGPTYEQYF
few | TRBJ1-5 | TRBD1 | TRBV19 | TGTGCCAGTAGTATTGAGGGACAGGGATTGGGCAATCAGCCCCAGCATTTT | CASSIEGQGLGNQPQHF
once | TRBJ1-5 | TRBD1 | TRBV19 | TGTGCCAGTAGTAAAAGAGGGGGACAGGGGCCTTATAGCAATCAGCCCCAGCATTTT | CASSKRGGQGPYSNQPQHF